A single sample gave rise to the 5 T cell receptor beta chains below, sequenced in a study of blood T cell repertoires in COVID-19. Using immunoSEQ multiplex PCR, the repertoire was profiled, and TCRdb retains in-frame clones only, with some absent. There are 380,000 or so clones in the sample; roughly 90% occur only once, and roughly 0.97% lies in the top ten. The sample taken for sequencing was PBMCs or T cells enriched from blood (not recorded which). These receptors all come from a woman aged 30 to 39 with acute COVID-19.

This clone was counted a few times. The rearrangement uses TRBV5-5 and TRBJ1-4; D remains ambiguous. The V end lost 8 bases, the J end lost 5 bases, and 16 bases lay between the germline ends. Germline CDR1 is SGHKS and CDR2 is YYEKEE (reference sequence). The CDR3 consists of 14 residues. The CDR3 sequence is CASHLPAANEKLFF. The CDR3 DNA follows: TGTGCCAGTCACCTCCCCGCGGCGAATGAAAAACTGTTTTTT.

V usage is TRBV5-1 and J usage is TRBJ2-7; 7 nucleotides align to TRBD2. The junction had 5 bases not matched to a gene; V was cut back by 4 bases and J by 4 bases. CDR1 is SGHRS and CDR2 is YFSETQ in the germline V gene. The CDR3 runs to 13 residues. CDR3 loop: CASSLRGVYEQYF. CDR3 DNA: TGCGCCAGCAGCCTTCGGGGGGTATACGAGCAGTACTTC.

This rearrangement joins TRBV19 to TRBJ1-4, with D possibly being TRBD1 (5 bases). The germline V gene has CDR1 LNHDA and CDR2 SQIVND (reference sequence). The CDR3 runs 16 residues. V was cut by 5 bases and J by 5 bases, with 18 bases left in between. The CDR3 loop reads CASSLRQSRPNEKLFF. The CDR3 nucleotides are TGTGCCAGTAGTCTCCGACAGTCCCGCCCGAATGAAAAACTGTTTTTT.

This chain links TRBV7-9 with TRBJ2-1; TRBD2 aligns across 9 bases. Germline V gene sequence: CDR1 SEHNR, CDR2 FQNEAQ (reference sequence). This CDR3 spans 15 amino acids. Losses at the gene ends were 1 base for V and 10 bases for J; bases not matched to a gene: 8. The CDR3 protein is CASSLGTSVVEEQFF. CDR3 DNA: TGTGCCAGCAGCTTAGGGACTAGCGTCGTCGAGGAGCAGTTCTTC.

J is TRBJ1-1 and V is TRBV2; 7 bases fit TRBD1. The germline CDR1 and CDR2 sequences are SNHLY and FYNNEI. The CDR3 loop spans 16 amino acids. After removal of 6 bases from V and 2 bases from J, the junction contained 12 bases not matched to a gene. Written as DNA, the CDR3 is TGTGCCAGCAGCGTCGACAGGGCAGTAGGAAACACTGAAGCTTTCTTT. The encoded protein is CASSVDRAVGNTEAFF.